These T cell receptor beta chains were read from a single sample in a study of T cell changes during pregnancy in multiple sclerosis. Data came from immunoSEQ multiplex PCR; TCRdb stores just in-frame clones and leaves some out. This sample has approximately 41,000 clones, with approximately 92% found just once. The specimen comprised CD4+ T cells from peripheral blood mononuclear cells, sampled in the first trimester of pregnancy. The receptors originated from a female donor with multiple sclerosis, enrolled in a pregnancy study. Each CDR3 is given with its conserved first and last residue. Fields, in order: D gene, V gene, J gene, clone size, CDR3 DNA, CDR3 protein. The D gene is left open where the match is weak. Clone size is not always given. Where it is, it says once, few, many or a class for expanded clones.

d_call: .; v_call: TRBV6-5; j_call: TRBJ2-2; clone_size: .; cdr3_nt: TGTGCCAGCAGTCGACAGGGGAGGGTAATCGGGGAGCTGTTTTTT; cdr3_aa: CASSRQGRVIGELFF
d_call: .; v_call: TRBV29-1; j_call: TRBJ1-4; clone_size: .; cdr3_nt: TGCAGCGTTGTGTTGGCCACCAATGAAAAACTGTTTTTT; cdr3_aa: CSVVLATNEKLFF
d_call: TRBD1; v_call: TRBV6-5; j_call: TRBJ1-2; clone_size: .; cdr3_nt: TGTGCCAGCAGTTACTCGAATAGGGGGCGAAATGGCTACACCTTC; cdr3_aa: CASSYSNRGRNGYTF
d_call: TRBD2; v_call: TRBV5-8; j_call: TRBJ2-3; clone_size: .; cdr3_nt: TGTGCCAGCGGCTCCTTAGCGGGAGTAGGCACAGATACGCAGTATTTT; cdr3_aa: CASGSLAGVGTDTQYF
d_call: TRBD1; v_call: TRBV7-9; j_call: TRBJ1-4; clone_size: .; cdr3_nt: TGTGCCAGCAGCTTAGGCACAGGGGGTTTTGAAAAACTGTTTTTT; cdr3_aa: CASSLGTGGFEKLFF
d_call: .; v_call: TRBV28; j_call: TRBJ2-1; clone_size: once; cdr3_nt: TGTGCCAGCAGGGGGAGTGAGCAGTTCTTC; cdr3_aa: CASRGSEQFF
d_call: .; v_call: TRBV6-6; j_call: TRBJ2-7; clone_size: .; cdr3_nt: TGTGCCAGCAGTTACGGTCAGGGAAGCTACGAGCAGTACTTC; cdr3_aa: CASSYGQGSYEQYF
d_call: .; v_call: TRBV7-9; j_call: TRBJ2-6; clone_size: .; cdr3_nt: TGTGCCAGCAGCTTCCGGGTCTCTGGGGCCAACGTCCTGACTTTC; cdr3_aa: CASSFRVSGANVLTF
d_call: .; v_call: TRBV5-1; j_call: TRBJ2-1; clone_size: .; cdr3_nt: TGCGCCAGCAGCTTGGGAGGAGTCTACAATGAGCAGTTCTTC; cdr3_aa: CASSLGGVYNEQFF
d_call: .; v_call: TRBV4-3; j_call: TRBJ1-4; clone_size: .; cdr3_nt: TGCGCCAGCAGCCAAGATCAGGGGTCGGGAGGGAAACTGTTTTTT; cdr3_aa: CASSQDQGSGGKLFF
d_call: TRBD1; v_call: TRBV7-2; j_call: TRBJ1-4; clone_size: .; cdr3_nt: TGTGCCAGCAGCTTAAGAGACAGGGGAGAAAAACTGTTTTTT; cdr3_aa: CASSLRDRGEKLFF
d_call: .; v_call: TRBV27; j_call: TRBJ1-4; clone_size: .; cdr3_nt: TGTGCCAGCAGCATGCAGGGTGAAGAAAAACTGTTTTTT; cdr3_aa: CASSMQGEEKLFF
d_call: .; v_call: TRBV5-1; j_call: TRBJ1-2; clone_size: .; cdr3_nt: TGCGCCAGCAGCTTCGGGGGGCTCGGCTATGGCTACACCTTC; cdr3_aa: CASSFGGLGYGYTF
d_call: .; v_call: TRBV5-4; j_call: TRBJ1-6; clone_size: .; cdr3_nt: TGTGCCAGCAGCACGGGGCCTGGGGGCAATTCACCCCTCCACTTT; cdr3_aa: CASSTGPGGNSPLHF